This TCR beta chain was retrieved from a study of cytomegalovirus exposure and HLA in healthy donors. The V gene end was trimmed by 5 bases and the J gene end by 6 bases; junction bases not matched to a gene: 7. The germline V gene has CDR1 SQVTM and CDR2 ANQGSEA. This CDR3 comprises 13 residues. PCR involved 60 Vbeta and 13 Jbeta primers. Using immunoSEQ multiplex PCR, the repertoire was profiled, and TCRdb retains in-frame clones only, with some absent. Of 150,000 to 200,000 clones listed, roughly 82% are singletons. As concerns this clone: Its antigen is not known.

Study findings and constraints: Later analysis placed DRB1 highest and HLA-C lowest in TCR association rates, which differed by HLA locus.

The sequence came from a girl aged 5-17 years in good health and CMV-seropositive. J is TRBJ2-7 and V is TRBV29-1; 10 positions match TRBD2. Sequenced: PBMCs. The DNA of the CDR3 is TGCAGCGTTAAAACTAGCGGGACGGGCGAGCAGTACTTC. Its protein product is CSVKTSGTGEQYF.